The rows below give T cell receptor beta chains drawn from one sample of a study of technical replicates of blood from several donors. Generated by immunoSEQ multiplex PCR, the TCRdb table keeps only in-frame clones and is missing some. This table has about 70,000 clones, approximately 94% appearing once. The specimen was T cells isolated from PBMCs. All receptors come from a human donor in good health. The CDR3 runs from the conserved cysteine through the conserved F or W. Each record gives: clone size, J gene, D gene, V gene, CDR3 DNA, CDR3 protein. The D gene is left open where the match is weak. Clone size is not always given. Where it is, it says once, few, many or a class for expanded clones.

once | TRBJ2-1 | - | TRBV6-6 | TGTGCCAGCCTCCTAACTAGATACAATGAGCAGTTCTTC | CASLLTRYNEQFF
- | TRBJ1-2 | TRBD1 | TRBV6-5 | TGTGCCAGCAGTCCATTGACAGGGGCCTATGGCTACACCTTC | CASSPLTGAYGYTF
once | TRBJ2-7 | - | TRBV15 | TGTGCCACCAGCAGAATAGGTACAGGGACGTTCTCCTACGAGCAGTACTTC | CATSRIGTGTFSYEQYF
once | TRBJ2-3 | TRBD2 | TRBV15 | TGTGCCACCAGCAGAGGGGAGGGAACGCAGTATTTT | CATSRGEGTQYF
- | TRBJ2-5 | TRBD2 | TRBV7-6 | TGTGCCAGCAGCGATGAGCTGGCTACTAGCGGGAGTATCTTGGTGACCCAGTACTTC | CASSDELATSGSILVTQYF
- | TRBJ2-3 | TRBD1 | TRBV11-2 | TGTGCCAGCAGCATCGGGACAGGGGGACCAGATACGCAGTATTTT | CASSIGTGGPDTQYF
- | TRBJ1-4 | TRBD1 | TRBV27 | TGTGCCAGCAGGCCACAGGGGGCCTTTGAAAAACTGTTTTTT | CASRPQGAFEKLFF
- | TRBJ1-2 | - | TRBV6-1 | TGTGCCAGCAGTGAACCAGACAGAAGCTACACCTTC | CASSEPDRSYTF
- | TRBJ2-7 | - | TRBV6-5 | TGTGCCAGCTCTAGCCTCTACGAGCAGTACTTC | CASSSLYEQYF
- | TRBJ1-1 | - | TRBV7-6 | TGTGCCAGCAGCTTAGCTGCTATGAACACTGAAGCTTTCTTT | CASSLAAMNTEAFF
- | TRBJ2-3 | TRBD2 | TRBV5-1 | TGCGCCAGCTCGTTATCGGCTAGCGGGAGCACAGATACGCAGTATTTT | CASSLSASGSTDTQYF
- | TRBJ1-2 | TRBD1 | TRBV29-1 | TGCAGCGTTGAAGAAGGGGGCTTCTATGGCTACACCTTC | CSVEEGGFYGYTF
- | TRBJ1-1 | - | TRBV4-1 | TGCGCCAGCAGCCATCAAAACACTGAAGCTTTCTTT | CASSHQNTEAFF
- | TRBJ2-3 | TRBD1 | TRBV11-3 | TGTGCCAGCAGCGTGGGACAGAGCACAGATACGCAGTATTTT | CASSVGQSTDTQYF
- | TRBJ1-1 | - | TRBV6-5 | TGTGCCAGCAGCCCACACCTGAACACTGAAGCTTTCTTT | CASSPHLNTEAFF
- | TRBJ2-6 | - | TRBV5-1 | TGCGCCAGCAGCTTCGGCACTAGCTCTGGGGCCAACGTCCTGACTTTC | CASSFGTSSGANVLTF
- | TRBJ1-5 | - | TRBV19 | TGTGCCAGTAGTACCCAGGCGAGGGATAGCAATCAGCCCCAGCATTTT | CASSTQARDSNQPQHF
- | TRBJ2-3 | - | TRBV6-1 | TGTGCCAGCAGTAATGAGGTACCCAGAGATACGCAGTATTTT | CASSNEVPRDTQYF
- | TRBJ1-1 | - | TRBV6-4 | TGTGCCAGCAGTGGACAGACGAACACTGAAGCTTTCTTT | CASSGQTNTEAFF
- | TRBJ1-2 | TRBD1 | TRBV27 | TGTGCCAGCAGCCCTCCGGGACAGGTCTATGGCTACACCTTC | CASSPPGQVYGYTF
- | TRBJ2-7 | TRBD2 | TRBV6-5 | TGTGCCAGCAGTTACTCGGGAGGGCCGTCGTCCGAGCAGTACTTC | CASSYSGGPSSEQYF
- | TRBJ2-7 | - | TRBV6-6 | TGTGCCAGCAGTTACCGTAAAACTAGCTCCTACGAGCAGTACTTC | CASSYRKTSSYEQYF
- | TRBJ2-1 | - | TRBV25-1 | TGTGCCAGCAGTCGGGTGGGCTCCTACAATGAGCAGTTCTTC | CASSRVGSYNEQFF
- | TRBJ2-7 | TRBD1 | TRBV11-2 | TGTGCCAGCATTGACAGGGGAAGCTACGAGCAGTACTTC | CASIDRGSYEQYF
- | TRBJ2-7 | - | TRBV4-1 | TGCGCCAGCAGCCAAACCCTACAGGGCGCCTACGAGCAGTACTTC | CASSQTLQGAYEQYF
- | TRBJ1-1 | TRBD1 | TRBV5-6 | TGTGCCAGCAGCGCCCAGACAGGGGGAGGGACTGAAGCTTTCTTT | CASSAQTGGGTEAFF
- | TRBJ1-1 | - | TRBV6-5 | TGTGCCAGCACAACAGGGATGAACACTGAAGCTTTCTTT | CASTTGMNTEAFF
- | TRBJ2-2 | - | TRBV25-1 | TGTCCTAGGAACACCGGGGAGCTGTTTTTT | CPRNTGELFF
- | TRBJ2-7 | - | TRBV20-1 | TGCAGTGCTAGGGGCGGGTACGAGCAGTACTTC | CSARGGYEQYF
- | TRBJ2-7 | - | TRBV27 | TGTGCCAGCAGTTTAGACGGGAGTGGCTACGAGCAGTACTTC | CASSLDGSGYEQYF
- | TRBJ2-7 | - | TRBV27 | TGTGCCAGCAGTCATAGGGACAAATCCTACGAGCAGTACTTC | CASSHRDKSYEQYF
- | TRBJ1-5 | TRBD1 | TRBV27 | TGTGCCAGCAGTTCCACCGGGACAGTGTATAGCAATCAGCCCCAGCATTTT | CASSSTGTVYSNQPQHF
once | TRBJ2-5 | TRBD2 | TRBV27 | TGTGCCAGCATCCGCTGGGGCGGGCTAGCGGGAGAGACCCAGTACTTC | CASIRWGGLAGETQYF
- | TRBJ1-4 | - | TRBV28 | TGTGCCAGCAGTCCCCCTAGGGAAAAACTGTTTTTT | CASSPPREKLFF
once | TRBJ2-1 | TRBD1 | TRBV4-1 | TGCGCCAGCAGCCTAACGACCGGGACAGGCGGGAATGAGCAGTTCTTC | CASSLTTGTGGNEQFF
- | TRBJ2-1 | - | TRBV11-2 | TGTGCCAGCAGTATAGTCCTAAGCTCCTACAATGAGCAGTTCTTC | CASSIVLSSYNEQFF
- | TRBJ2-7 | - | TRBV21-1 | TGTGCCAGCACAGAGGACAGTGGGGACTACGAGCAGTACTTC | CASTEDSGDYEQYF
- | TRBJ2-7 | - | TRBV7-2 | TGTGCCAGCAGCTTACTGGAGGGGAGGTTGTACTTC | CASSLLEGRLYF
- | TRBJ1-3 | - | TRBV21-1 | TGTGCCAGCAGCAAAATCCGGGACAGGGGGCCCCTACCCTCTGGAAACACCATATATTTT | CASSKIRDRGPLPSGNTIYF
- | TRBJ2-6 | - | TRBV10-1 | TGCGCCAGCCAGGGATCTGGGGCCAACGTCCTGACTTTC | CASQGSGANVLTF
- | TRBJ1-1 | - | TRBV29-1 | TGCAGCGTTGTTAAGGGGATGAACACTGAAGCTTTCTTT | CSVVKGMNTEAFF
- | TRBJ1-4 | TRBD1 | TRBV4-1 | TGCGCCAGCAAATCGCTGACCGCCAGGGACAGCTTATTTGAAAAACTGTTTTTT | CASKSLTARDSLFEKLFF
once | TRBJ1-2 | - | TRBV21-1 | TGTGCCAGCAGCAAACCCCTGGGAGGGGACTATGGCTACACCTTC | CASSKPLGGDYGYTF
- | TRBJ2-7 | - | TRBV5-1 | TGCGCCAGCAGCAGCAGGGTGCTGGCGGAAGAGCAGTACTTC | CASSSRVLAEEQYF
once | TRBJ2-7 | TRBD2 | TRBV4-2 | TGTGCCAGCAGCCAAGAGTCAACTAGCGGGAGTTACGAGCAGTACTTC | CASSQESTSGSYEQYF
- | TRBJ1-4 | - | TRBV6-5 | TGTGCCAGCAGCCCTATGGTTTCTCGTGAAAAACTGTTTTTT | CASSPMVSREKLFF
- | TRBJ1-2 | - | TRBV5-1 | TGCGCCAGCAGCTTGAATAGGGGAAGGGACACCGATTCGTCTCGTAGGTATGGCTACACCTTC | CASSLNRGRDTDSSRRYGYTF
once | TRBJ1-1 | TRBD1 | TRBV5-1 | TGCGCCAGCAGCTTCCGACAGGGCAAGGCTGAAGCTTTCTTT | CASSFRQGKAEAFF
- | TRBJ1-1 | - | TRBV10-3 | TGTGCCATCAGCAGGGCCGGGACACTGAACACTGAAGCTTTCTTT | CAISRAGTLNTEAFF
- | TRBJ1-2 | TRBD1 | TRBV9 | TGTGCCAGCAGCGCATCCCTTGCCGGGACAGGAGACTATGGCTACACCTTC | CASSASLAGTGDYGYTF
- | TRBJ2-1 | TRBD2 | TRBV7-6 | TGTGCCAGCAGCTTTAGCGGGAGGGTTCATGAGCAGTTCTTC | CASSFSGRVHEQFF